This T cell receptor beta chain is from a study of T cells in Graves' hyperthyroidism and ophthalmopathy. The germline gives CDR1 MNHEY, CDR2 SMNVEV (reference sequence). This CDR3 region has 14 residues. The V end was cut by 6 bases, the J end by 1 base, with 12 bases between. There were TCR beta CDR3 regions amplified from RNA transcripts. The HTBI set primed first-round TCR CDR3 RT-PCR. TCRdb reprocessed the multiplex PCR reads with MiXCR, giving one entry per CDR3 protein. Here the sample spans around 350,000 distinct CDR3 sequences, about 17% being singletons. In its sample, this clonotype was seen many times.

The TCR originated in a woman in her twenties or thirties with Graves' hyperthyroidism that later progressed to Graves' ophthalmopathy. Sequenced sample: blood. The chain is built from TRBV27 and TRBJ1-1; the D gene is possibly TRBD1 (5 bases). The CDR3 here is CASSMGGENTEAFF. CDR3 sequence (DNA): TGTGCCAGCAGCATGGGGGGGGAGAACACTGAAGCTTTCTTT.